The 21 T cell receptor beta chains below were found in one sample sequenced in a study of CD8+CD57+ T cells in acquired aplastic anemia. Template material for TCR beta VDJ and CDR3 profiling consisted of genomic DNA. One entry per CDR3 protein, called by TCRdb with MiXCR from the reads. The table lists hundreds of thousands of distinct CDR3 sequences, about a third of them singletons. The authors sequenced patients whose flow cytometry had shown CD8+CD57+ cell expansion. Sequencing input: sorted CD4+, CD8+, or CD8+CD57+ T cells (not recorded which) from PBMCs. These receptor sequences come from a human donor with aplastic anemia.

There are a few counts of this clonotype. The chain recombines TRBV20-1 with TRBJ2-2, with D perhaps matching TRBD2 (5 bases). The ends were cut back, 6 bases at V and 0 bases at J, with 11 bases in the middle. CDR3 length: 14 amino acids. Germline values: CDR1 DFQATT, CDR2 SNEGSKA (reference sequence). The CDR3 region has the DNA TGCAGTGCCCTCGGGGTGGCGAACACCGGGGAGCTGTTTTTT. Amino acids: CSALGVANTGELFF.

Concerning this clonotype: A clone one base away is much larger, so this may be a read error. The CDR3, as DNA: TGTGCCAGCAGTCGAGGGGGAGGGCAGGGCTCACCCCCCCACTTT. Its protein is CASSRGGGQGSPPHF. The V call is TRBV10-3, the J call TRBJ1-6; D might be TRBD1 (6 bases). The CDR3 has 15 amino acids. CDR1 is ENHRY and CDR2 is SYGVKD in the germline V gene.

In this sample, this clonotype turned up a few times. The genes are TRBV14 and TRBJ2-7, with TRBD2 as a possible D gene (6 bases). CDR1 is SGHDN, CDR2 FVKESK, per germline. The V end lost 2 bases, the J end lost 2 bases, and 16 bases lay between the germline ends. This CDR3 spans 16 amino acids. CDR3 in DNA: TGTGCCAGCAGCCAAAAGCTGGGAGGACCAACCTACGAGCAGTACTTC. It specifies CASSQKLGGPTYEQYF.

Turning to this clonotype: Being one base from a much bigger clone, this may be a read error. The chain carries TRBV20-1 and TRBJ1-6, with D maybe TRBD1 (5 bases). The V end lost 2 bases, the J end lost 11 bases, and 16 bases lay between the germline ends. CDR3 length: 14 amino acids. CDR1 and CDR2 (germline): DFQATT, SNEGSKA (reference sequence). CDR3 sequence: CSARTGPGVAPLHF. The CDR3, as DNA: TGCAGTGCTAGAACGGGGCCTGGAGTGGCACCCCTCCACTTT.

This clonotype was seen ten or more times. The chain couples TRBV2 to TRBJ2-7; D is undetermined. CDR1 and CDR2 from the germline V gene are SNHLY and FYNNEI. The germline V and J ends were trimmed by 6 bases and 3 bases, with 9 bases remaining between them. This CDR3 region has 12 residues. The CDR3 loop reads CASSLLSYEQYF. CDR3 coding DNA: TGTGCCAGCAGCTTGTTAAGCTACGAGCAGTACTTC.

As regards this clonotype: Given a much more abundant clone one base away, this may be a read error. The chain joins TRBV3-1 to TRBJ2-7; D not certain. Germline loops: CDR1 LGHDT, CDR2 YNNKEL (reference sequence). V was pared by 1 base and J by 2 bases, with 6 bases between. There are 13 residues in the CDR3. The CDR3: CASSQGLPYEQYF. CDR3 nucleotide sequence: TGTGCCAGCAGCCAAGGCCTGCCCTACGAGCAGTACTTC.

This chain joins TRBV9 and TRBJ1-4; D is ambiguous. The CDR3 loop spans 13 amino acids. From germline, CDR1 is SGDLS and CDR2 YYNGEE. V was clipped by 4 bases and J by 5 bases, with 9 bases between them. CDR3 protein: CASSQVGNEKLFF. The DNA for the CDR3 is TGTGCCAGCAGCCAAGTAGGGAATGAAAAACTGTTTTTT.

This clonotype came up a few times. The chain recombines TRBV14 with TRBJ2-3; no definite D call. This CDR3 contains 10 residues. Trimming pared 7 bases from V and 6 bases from J, leaving 5 bases between. CDR1 and CDR2 from the germline V gene are SGHDN and FVKESK. The CDR3 sequence: CASKGDTQYF. The CDR3 DNA reads TGTGCCAGCAAGGGTGATACGCAGTATTTT.

This clonotype was detected ten times or more. The V and J genes are TRBV2 and TRBJ1-2; 7 nucleotides align to TRBD1. CDR1 and CDR2 (germline): SNHLY, FYNNEI. This CDR3 contains 17 residues. With 6 bases clipped from V and 0 bases from J, the junction kept 13 bases outside the gene matches. In DNA, the CDR3 is TGTGCCAGCAGGGAGGTTGACAACAGGGGAGCTAACTATGGCTACACCTTC. Amino acids: CASREVDNRGANYGYTF. Looking up the rest from reference TRBV2 and TRBJ1-2 gives the full variable domain: EPEVTQTPSHQVTQMGQEVILRCVPISNHLYFYWYRQILGQKVEFLVSFYNNEISEKSEIFDDQFSVERPDGSNFTLKIRSTKLEDSAMYFCASREVDNRGANYGYTFGSGTRLTVV.

This clonotype has just a few counts. This sequence joins TRBV27 and TRBJ1-2, with 8 nucleotides matching TRBD1. The V gene's germline CDR1 is MNHEY and CDR2 SMNVEV (reference sequence). V lost 5 bases and J lost 4; bases outside the gene matches: 6. There are 14 residues in the CDR3. In nucleotides, the CDR3 is TGTGCCAGCAGTGAGGACAGGGACCTCTATGGCTACACCTTC. It specifies CASSEDRDLYGYTF.

A note on this clonotype: An end of the junction differs from the germline gene, which may be a read error. V gene TRBV10-2 combines with J gene TRBJ2-1; 10 bases agree with TRBD1. Germline CDR1 and CDR2: WSHSY and SAAADI. The length of the CDR3 is 14 residues. The CDR3 nucleotides are TGCGCCGGCAGCCCGGGACAGGGGACAAGGGAGCAGTTCTTC. Its translation: CAGSPGQGTREQFF.

Points on this clonotype: A much larger clone differs by one base, so this may be a read error. The rearrangement links TRBV11-1 to TRBJ2-5, with 8 bases fitting TRBD2. CDR3 size: 14 residues. Germline V gene data show CDR1 as SGHAT and CDR2 as FQDESV (reference sequence). The CDR3 loop reads CTSSSSGSAETQYF. The CDR3 DNA is TGTACCAGCAGCTCGAGCGGGAGTGCAGAGACCCAGTACTTC.

This chain links TRBV27 with TRBJ1-2; a possible D gene is TRBD1 (6 bases). V shed 5 bases and J shed 5 bases, with 21 bases lying between them. The CDR3 sequence is 16 residues long. Germline CDR1 reads MNHEY; CDR2 reads SMNVEV (reference sequence). The CDR3 bases are TGTGCCAGCAGTCCTCGAGGGGGGGGTGGGCTTTATGGCTACACCTTC. This gives the protein CASSPRGGGGLYGYTF.

The J gene is TRBJ1-2, the V gene TRBV10-3; D not resolved. This CDR3 comprises 16 residues. V was pared by 6 bases and J by 4 bases, with 21 bases between. Per the germline V gene, CDR1 is ENHRY and CDR2 is SYGVKD. CDR3 sequence reads: CAISLTGMLGSYGYTF. DNA for the CDR3: TGTGCCATCAGCCTGACCGGCATGCTGGGAAGCTATGGCTACACCTTC.

The chain carries TRBV4-2 and TRBJ2-1; D is perhaps TRBD1 (6 bases). Trimming removed 0 bases at V and 2 bases at J, with 11 bases between. The CDR3 runs to 16 residues. Germline V gives CDR1 LGHNA, CDR2 YNFKEQ. CDR3 protein: CASSQDLRDTYNEQFF. CDR3 sequence (DNA): TGTGCCAGCAGCCAAGATCTCAGGGACACCTACAATGAGCAGTTCTTC.

CDR3 sequence reads: CATSRGDRTTGELFF. The CDR3 nucleotides are TGTGCCACCAGCAGAGGGGACAGGACAACCGGGGAGCTGTTTTTT. The rearrangement joins TRBV15 to TRBJ2-2; 8 nucleotides line up with TRBD1. V shed 1 base and J 5 bases; nucleotides not matched to a gene: 3. The CDR3 extends over 15 amino acids. Germline lookup yields CDR1 LNHNV and CDR2 YYDKDF (reference sequence).

This clonotype was observed a handful of times. The rearrangement links TRBV12-3 or TRBV12-4 to TRBJ2-2; D remains ambiguous. Trimming removed 2 bases from V and 5 bases from J, with 6 bases in between. The CDR3 has 13 residues. This chain's CDR3 is CASSLMGTGELFF. CDR3 bases: TGTGCCAGCAGTTTAATGGGGACCGGGGAGCTGTTTTTT.

V is TRBV2 and J is TRBJ2-7; D unresolved. This CDR3 has 12 residues. Germline CDR1 reads SNHLY; CDR2 reads FYNNEI. The CDR3 coding sequence is TGTGCTAGTGCTGGAGCCGACTACGAGCAGTACTTC. Amino acids: CASAGADYEQYF.

This clonotype was seen more than once but under ten times. This chain joins TRBV27 and TRBJ1-2; no reliable D call. The V end was cut by 3 bases, the J end by 3 bases, with 8 bases between. The CDR3 runs 13 residues. Per the germline V gene, CDR1 is MNHEY and CDR2 is SMNVEV (reference sequence). The CDR3 DNA follows: TGTGCCAGCAGTTTCTCGGCTTACTATGGCTACACCTTC. Translation: CASSFSAYYGYTF.

The V gene is TRBV25-1, the J gene TRBJ1-1; TRBD1 matches at 8 bases. CDR1 is MGHDK, CDR2 SYGVNS, per germline. V shed 6 bases, J shed 4 bases, and the junction held 13 bases outside the gene matches. The CDR3 is made up of 16 amino acids. CDR3 in amino acids: CASSIQPQGVGTEAFF. The CDR3 DNA follows: TGTGCCAGCAGCATCCAGCCACAGGGGGTTGGCACTGAAGCTTTCTTT.

The chain couples TRBV3-1 to TRBJ1-1, with D perhaps matching TRBD1 (6 bases). The germline V gene encodes CDR1 LGHDT and CDR2 YNNKEL (reference sequence). V was cut by 3 bases and J by 0 bases, with 14 bases left in between. The CDR3 length is 16 residues. The CDR3 sequence is CASSHIQGRMNTEAFF. In DNA, the CDR3 is TGTGCCAGCAGCCATATACAGGGTCGGATGAACACTGAAGCTTTCTTT.